A selection of T cell receptor beta chains follows, all from one sample in a study of early T cells in non-severe SARS-CoV-2 infection. MiXCR, applied by TCRdb to the 5' RACE reads, yields one record per CDR3 protein. The table lists 45,000 to 75,000 distinct CDR3 sequences, 4.5% to 7% of them singletons. Sequencing was performed on whole blood. These receptors were taken from an adult who was a healthcare worker with PCR-confirmed SARS-CoV-2 infection or an uninfected control (not recorded which). The CDR3 runs from the conserved cysteine through the conserved F or W. D genes are given only for firm matches. Some rows have no size entry. The others give once, few or many, or a class for an expanded clone.

DNA	CDR3	size	D	V	J
TGTGCCATCAGTGAGTCGGCGGGGTCGGTGGCCGAGCAGTACTTC	CAISESAGSVAEQYF	-	-	TRBV10-3	TRBJ2-7
TGTGCCAGCAGCTTCGGCCGGGGAAATCAGCCCCAGCATTTT	CASSFGRGNQPQHF	few	-	TRBV7-9	TRBJ1-5
TGCAGTGCTAGAGGCACTAGCGGCCACAATGAGCAGTTCTTC	CSARGTSGHNEQFF	many	TRBD2	TRBV20-1	TRBJ2-1
TGTGCCAGCAGTTTTCGTCCCAACCTCGGAGGCTACACCTTC	CASSFRPNLGGYTF	-	-	TRBV27	TRBJ1-2
TGCAGTGCTAGAGCCGGGTCTAACGGAGAGTACTTC	CSARAGSNGEYF	few	-	TRBV20-1	TRBJ2-7
TGTGCCAGCAGTGAGGTCGGCGGGGAAGCGACCCAGTACTTC	CASSEVGGEATQYF	many	-	TRBV2	TRBJ2-5
TGTGCCAGCAGACCCCGGGGAGGGGCCTCGAGGGGGCAGTACTTC	CASRPRGGASRGQYF	many	TRBD2	TRBV12-3/TRBV12-4	TRBJ2-7
TGCAGTGCTAAGAAGGGACATACGAACACCGGGGAGCTGTTTTTT	CSAKKGHTNTGELFF	few	-	TRBV20-1	TRBJ2-2
TGCAGTGCTAGAGACGGGCGGCCATCCAGAAGGAAAAACACTGAAGCTTTCTTT	CSARDGRPSRRKNTEAFF	many	-	TRBV20-1	TRBJ1-1
TGTGCCAGCAGTGTATCCGGGGATTACAATGAGCAGTTCTTC	CASSVSGDYNEQFF	many	-	TRBV25-1	TRBJ2-1
TGTGCCAGCCGCGGTGAGGACACCATATATTTT	CASRGEDTIYF	few	-	TRBV28	TRBJ1-3
TGTGCCAGCAGTATAGCGGGGAGCTCCTACAATGAGCAGTTCTTC	CASSIAGSSYNEQFF	-	TRBD2	TRBV6-6	TRBJ2-1
TGCAGTGCTAGGGACCCGAGGAACTATGGCTACACCTTC	CSARDPRNYGYTF	-	-	TRBV20-1	TRBJ1-2
TGTGCCAGCAGAATTACAGGGGCGCGAGAGACCCAGTACTTC	CASRITGARETQYF	few	TRBD1	TRBV27	TRBJ2-5
TGTGCCAGCAGGGCCCCTGGAGGTTTTAATTCACCCCTCCACTTT	CASRAPGGFNSPLHF	many	-	TRBV12-3/TRBV12-4	TRBJ1-6
TGTGCCAGCAGCTTCACCGGGACAGGGGGGACTGAAGCTTTCTTT	CASSFTGTGGTEAFF	-	TRBD1	TRBV7-2	TRBJ1-1
TGTGCCAGCAGCCCCGGGACTACTGAGACCCAGTACTTC	CASSPGTTETQYF	few	TRBD2	TRBV7-2	TRBJ2-5
TGTGCCAGCAGCTTTAGGCGGCTAGTAGTGCAGTTCTTC	CASSFRRLVVQFF	many	-	TRBV7-2	TRBJ2-1
TGTGCCAGCAGCGTGAAGGGCGGGCAGGGGGCGAACCCGAACACTGAAGTTTTCTTT	CASSVKGGQGANPNTEVFF	many	TRBD1	TRBV5-5	TRBJ1-1
TGTGCCAGCAGCAAGGGGAGCGGAAAACTGTTTTTT	CASSKGSGKLFF	many	-	TRBV6-2/TRBV6-3	TRBJ1-4
TGTGCCAGCAGTCGGGGAGACTATGGCTACACCTTC	CASSRGDYGYTF	many	-	TRBV7-9	TRBJ1-2
TGCAGTGCCACGGGACGGACTGAAGCTTTCTTT	CSATGRTEAFF	few	-	TRBV20-1	TRBJ1-1
TGTGCCACCAGGGGACAGTCCTACGAGCAGTACTTC	CATRGQSYEQYF	few	TRBD1	TRBV24-1	TRBJ2-7
TGCGCCAGCAGCCCGGCCGGGGGGCTGAGGTACAATGAGCAGTTCTTC	CASSPAGGLRYNEQFF	many	-	TRBV5-1	TRBJ2-1
TGCAGCGTTGTGACAGTAACAGATACGCAGTATTTT	CSVVTVTDTQYF	few	-	TRBV29-1	TRBJ2-3
TGTGCCAGCAGCTTCGATGAGACCCAGTACTTC	CASSFDETQYF	many	-	TRBV7-6	TRBJ2-5
TGTGCCAGCAGTTACCGAGATACGCAGTATTTT	CASSYRDTQYF	many	-	TRBV6-5	TRBJ2-3
TGTGCCAGCAGTTACTCGCAGGTCAGGTCCTACAATGAGCAGTTCTTC	CASSYSQVRSYNEQFF	few	-	TRBV6-2/TRBV6-3	TRBJ2-1
TGTGCCAGCAGCCAAGGGACAGTTTCCTACGAGCAGTACTTC	CASSQGTVSYEQYF	many	TRBD1	TRBV5-5	TRBJ2-7
TGTGCCAGCAGCGAGGGAGATACCGGGGAGCTGTTTTTT	CASSEGDTGELFF	-	-	TRBV9	TRBJ2-2
TGCGCCAGCAGCCAAGATAACACCGGGGAGCTGTTTTTT	CASSQDNTGELFF	-	-	TRBV4-1	TRBJ2-2
TGTGCCAGCAGTTCTCAGGTAACTGAAGCTTTCTTT	CASSSQVTEAFF	many	-	TRBV6-6	TRBJ1-1
TGTGCCAGCAGTGACATCTCCTACGAGCAGTACTTC	CASSDISYEQYF	many	-	TRBV2	TRBJ2-7
TGTGCCAGCAGCTTGCTCGCGAACAATGAGCAGTTCTTC	CASSLLANNEQFF	many	-	TRBV5-4	TRBJ2-1
TGTGCCAGCAGCCCAACCGGGGGGGGGCAGGACACTGAAGCTTTCTTT	CASSPTGGGQDTEAFF	many	-	TRBV7-9	TRBJ1-1
TGCAGCGTTCACACCCCCAGCAGGGGAGGTATCTTC	CSVHTPSRGGIF	few	-	TRBV29-1	TRBJ2-1
TGTGCCAGCAGGGCTAGACAGGGAGCGAACACCGGGGAGCTGTTTTTT	CASRARQGANTGELFF	few	TRBD1	TRBV7-2	TRBJ2-2
TGCAGTGCTCCCCCCGGGAGTTCTTTCGGTGAGCAGTTCTTC	CSAPPGSSFGEQFF	-	-	TRBV20-1	TRBJ2-1
TGTGCCTGGGGTTCCCGGGGCAGGGAAATTTACGAGCAGTACTTC	CAWGSRGREIYEQYF	-	-	TRBV30	TRBJ2-7
TGCGCCAGCAGCCAAGGGGGGGCGCGGGCCGGGGAGCTGTTTTTT	CASSQGGARAGELFF	-	-	TRBV4-1	TRBJ2-2
TGTGCCAGCAGCTTACGGGCTAGCGACAATGAGCAGTTCTTC	CASSLRASDNEQFF	many	-	TRBV7-2	TRBJ2-1
TGTGCCATTAATCGGGGCGGACAGGGCTACACCTTC	CAINRGGQGYTF	many	-	TRBV7-9	TRBJ1-2
TGCGCCAGCAGCTCCGGGACTAGCGGCCGAGTCTCCTACGAGCAGTACTTC	CASSSGTSGRVSYEQYF	many	TRBD2	TRBV5-1	TRBJ2-7
TGTGCCAGCAGTTTATTCAGAAGGGCTGGGAAGACCCAGTACTTC	CASSLFRRAGKTQYF	-	-	TRBV12-3/TRBV12-4	TRBJ2-5
TGTGCCAGTCAATCGGTGCAGGGCAGTCAGCCCCAGCATTTT	CASQSVQGSQPQHF	many	-	TRBV19	TRBJ1-5
TGTGCCAGCTCACCGACTAGCCGGAGTTCCTACGAGCAGTACTTC	CASSPTSRSSYEQYF	many	TRBD2	TRBV18	TRBJ2-7
TGTGCCAGCAGTGATTACAGGGGGCGGAATGAGCAGTTCTTC	CASSDYRGRNEQFF	-	TRBD1	TRBV2	TRBJ2-1
TGTGCCAGCATCTTCGGGTCCTACAATGAGCAGTTCTTC	CASIFGSYNEQFF	many	-	TRBV12-3/TRBV12-4	TRBJ2-1
TGTGCCAGCAGTCCGGACAGGTTAAGGTCACCCCTCCACTTT	CASSPDRLRSPLHF	many	TRBD1	TRBV6-2/TRBV6-3	TRBJ1-6
TGCAGTGCTACATCAGGGAGCTACGAGCAGTACTTC	CSATSGSYEQYF	few	-	TRBV20-1	TRBJ2-7
TGTGCCAGCAGCCCCCGGGACGGCGGGCGCACTGAAGCTTTCTTT	CASSPRDGGRTEAFF	few	-	TRBV5-6	TRBJ1-1
TGCGCCAGCAGCTTGGCCGTCGGTGGGGCTTACAATGAGCAGTTCTTC	CASSLAVGGAYNEQFF	many	-	TRBV5-1	TRBJ2-1
TGTGCCAGCAGCCCGGCGGGGCAAGAGACCCAGTACTTC	CASSPAGQETQYF	few	-	TRBV3-1	TRBJ2-5